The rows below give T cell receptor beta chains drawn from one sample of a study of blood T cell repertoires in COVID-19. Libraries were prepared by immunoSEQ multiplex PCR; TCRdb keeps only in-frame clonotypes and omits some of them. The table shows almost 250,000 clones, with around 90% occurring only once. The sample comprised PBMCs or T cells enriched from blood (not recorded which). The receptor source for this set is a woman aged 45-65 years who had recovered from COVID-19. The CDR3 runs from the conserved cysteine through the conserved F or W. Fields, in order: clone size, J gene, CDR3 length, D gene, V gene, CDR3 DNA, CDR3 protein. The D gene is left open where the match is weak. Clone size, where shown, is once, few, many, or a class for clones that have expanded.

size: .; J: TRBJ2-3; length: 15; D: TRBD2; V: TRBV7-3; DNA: TGTGCCAGCAGCCCATCCGCGGGAGAGGGAGATACGCAGTATTTT; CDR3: CASSPSAGEGDTQYF
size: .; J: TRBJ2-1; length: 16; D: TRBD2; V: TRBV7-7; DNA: TGTGCTAGCAGCAGCAGCCTAGCGGGAGTGGGCAATGAGCAGTTCTTC; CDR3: CASSSSLAGVGNEQFF
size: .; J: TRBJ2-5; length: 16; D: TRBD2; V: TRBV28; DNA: TGTGCCAGCAGTTCCCGCCGTCGACTAGCTCGGGAGACCCAGTACTTC; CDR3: CASSSRRRLARETQYF
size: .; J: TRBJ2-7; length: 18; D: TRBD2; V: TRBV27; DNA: TGTGCCAGCATCCCGCGGGTAGCGGGAGCGCATTATCGAGGCGAGCAGTACTTC; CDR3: CASIPRVAGAHYRGEQYF
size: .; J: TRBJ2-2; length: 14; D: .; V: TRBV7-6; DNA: TGTGCCAGCAGCTTGGGGGAGGCGTCCGGGGAGCTGTTTTTT; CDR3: CASSLGEASGELFF
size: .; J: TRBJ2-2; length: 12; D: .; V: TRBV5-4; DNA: TGTGCCAGCAGCCCTCGGACCGGGGAGCTGTTTTTT; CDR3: CASSPRTGELFF
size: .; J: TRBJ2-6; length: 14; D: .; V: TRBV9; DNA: TGTGCCAGCACCCCCCGCTCTGGGGCCAACGTCCTGACTTTC; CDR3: CASTPRSGANVLTF
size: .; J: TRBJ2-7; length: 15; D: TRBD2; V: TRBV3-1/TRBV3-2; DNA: TGTGCCAGCAGCCGAGGGACTAGCGGGAGATACGAGCAGTACTTC; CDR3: CASSRGTSGRYEQYF
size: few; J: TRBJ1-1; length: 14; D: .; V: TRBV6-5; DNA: TGTGCCAGCAAGGAGGCCCTTTTGAACACTGAAGCTTTCTTT; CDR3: CASKEALLNTEAFF
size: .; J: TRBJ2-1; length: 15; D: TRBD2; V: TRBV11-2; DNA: TGTGCCAGCAGCTTAGGAGGGAGGGCCTTTGATGAGCAGTTCTTC; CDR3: CASSLGGRAFDEQFF
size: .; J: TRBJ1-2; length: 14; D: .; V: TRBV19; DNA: TGTGCCAGTAGTATAAGACAGACTAACTATGGCTACACCTTC; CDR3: CASSIRQTNYGYTF
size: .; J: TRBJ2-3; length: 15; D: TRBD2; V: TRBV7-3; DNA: TGTGCCAGCAGCAAGGGACTAGCGGCCACAGATACGCAGTATTTT; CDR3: CASSKGLAATDTQYF
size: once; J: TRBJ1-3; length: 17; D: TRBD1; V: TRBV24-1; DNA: TGTGCCACCAGTGACTCCCGGGACAGGTACTCTGGAAACACCATATATTTT; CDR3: CATSDSRDRYSGNTIYF
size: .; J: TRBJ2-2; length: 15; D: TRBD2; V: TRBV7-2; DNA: TGTGCCAGCAGCTTAGTAGCGGGGGGGACCAGGGAGCTGTTTTTT; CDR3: CASSLVAGGTRELFF
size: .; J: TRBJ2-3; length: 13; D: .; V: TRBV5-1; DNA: TGCGCCAGCAGCCAGTACAGCACAGATACGCAGTATTTT; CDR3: CASSQYSTDTQYF
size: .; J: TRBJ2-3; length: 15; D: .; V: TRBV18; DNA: TGTGCCAGCTCTCTCCTAGGGGGTAGCACAGATACGCAGTATTTT; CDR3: CASSLLGGSTDTQYF
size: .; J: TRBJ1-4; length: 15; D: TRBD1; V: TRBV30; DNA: TGTGCCTGGACTATATTGACAGGGGCTAATGAAAAACTGTTTTTT; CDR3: CAWTILTGANEKLFF
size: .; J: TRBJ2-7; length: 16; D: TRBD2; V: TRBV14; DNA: TGTGCCAGCAGCCAACTCCAGCGGGGGTGGCCAGACGAGCAGTACTTC; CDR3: CASSQLQRGWPDEQYF
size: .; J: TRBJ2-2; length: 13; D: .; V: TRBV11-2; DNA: TGTGCCAGCAGCTTTAGCGGCACCGGGGAGCTGTTTTTT; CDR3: CASSFSGTGELFF
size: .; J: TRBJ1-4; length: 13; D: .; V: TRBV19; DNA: TGTGCCAGTCTACAGAGTGAGGGTGAAAAACTGTTTTTT; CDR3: CASLQSEGEKLFF
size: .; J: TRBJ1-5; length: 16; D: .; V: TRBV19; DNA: TGTGCCAGTAGTGCTCGGACAGTGTATAGCAATCAGCCCCAGCATTTT; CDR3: CASSARTVYSNQPQHF
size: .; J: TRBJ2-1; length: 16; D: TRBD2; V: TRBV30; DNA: TGTGCCTGGTCGGCTTCAGCGGGAGGGACCTACAATGAGCAGTTCTTC; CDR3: CAWSASAGGTYNEQFF
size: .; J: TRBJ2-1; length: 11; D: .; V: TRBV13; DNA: TGTGCCAGCAGCTTGGAGAATGAGCAGTTCTTC; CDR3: CASSLENEQFF
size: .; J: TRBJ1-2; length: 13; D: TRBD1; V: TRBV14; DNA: TGTGCCAGCAGCCAAGAAGGGGGCCATGGCTACACCTTC; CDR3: CASSQEGGHGYTF
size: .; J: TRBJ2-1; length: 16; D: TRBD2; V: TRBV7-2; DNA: TGTGCCAGCAGCTTATTCGGTAGCGGGAGCAGTAATGAGCAGTTCTTC; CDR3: CASSLFGSGSSNEQFF
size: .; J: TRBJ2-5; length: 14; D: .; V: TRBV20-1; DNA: TGCAGTGCTAGTATTACAGTTGGGCCAGAGACCCAGTACTTC; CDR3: CSASITVGPETQYF
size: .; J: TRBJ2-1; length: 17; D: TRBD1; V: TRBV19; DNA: TGTGCCAGTAGTATGGGAACCGGGACAGGGCTTACAGATGAGCAGTTCTTC; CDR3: CASSMGTGTGLTDEQFF
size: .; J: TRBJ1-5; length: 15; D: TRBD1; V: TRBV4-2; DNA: TGTGCCAGCAGCCAAGCTTCAGGGGGCGATCAGCCCCAGCATTTT; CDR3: CASSQASGGDQPQHF
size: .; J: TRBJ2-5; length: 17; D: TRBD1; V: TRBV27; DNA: TGTGCCAGCAGTTCTGGCCCGGGACAGGGCTGGCAAGAGACCCAGTACTTC; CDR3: CASSSGPGQGWQETQYF
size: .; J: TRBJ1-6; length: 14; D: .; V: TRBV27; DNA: TGTGCCAGCAGTTCCGGACAGTATAATTCACCCCTCCACTTT; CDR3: CASSSGQYNSPLHF
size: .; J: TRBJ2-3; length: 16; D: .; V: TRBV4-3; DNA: TGCGCCAGCAGCCAAGAGCTAGGGGGAGCTTCAGATACGCAGTATTTT; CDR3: CASSQELGGASDTQYF
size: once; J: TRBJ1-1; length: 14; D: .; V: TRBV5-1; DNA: TGCGCCAGCAGCTTGGGACAGCAGAACACTGAAGCTTTCTTT; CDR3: CASSLGQQNTEAFF
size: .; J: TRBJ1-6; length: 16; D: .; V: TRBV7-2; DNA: TGTGCCAGCAGCTTATATAAAGGACATACCAATTCACCCCTCCACTTT; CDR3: CASSLYKGHTNSPLHF
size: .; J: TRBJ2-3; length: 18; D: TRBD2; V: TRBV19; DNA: TGTGCCAGTAGTACCCGCTATCGACTAGCGGGAGTCCCCGATACGCAGTATTTT; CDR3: CASSTRYRLAGVPDTQYF
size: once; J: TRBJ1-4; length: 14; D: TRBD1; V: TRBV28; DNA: TGTGCCAGCAGCCCTGGACAGGGGGCTTCAAAACTGTTTTTT; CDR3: CASSPGQGASKLFF